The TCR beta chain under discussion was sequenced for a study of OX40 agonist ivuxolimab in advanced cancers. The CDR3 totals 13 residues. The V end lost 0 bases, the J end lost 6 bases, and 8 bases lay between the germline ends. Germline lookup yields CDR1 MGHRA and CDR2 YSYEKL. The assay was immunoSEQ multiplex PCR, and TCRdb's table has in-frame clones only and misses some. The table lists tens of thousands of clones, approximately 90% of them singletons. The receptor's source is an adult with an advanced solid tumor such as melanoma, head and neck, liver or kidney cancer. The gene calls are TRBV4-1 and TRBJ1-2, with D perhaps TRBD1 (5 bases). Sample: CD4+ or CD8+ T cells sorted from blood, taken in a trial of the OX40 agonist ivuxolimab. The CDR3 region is CASSQEGVNGYTF. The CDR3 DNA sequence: TGCGCCAGCAGCCAAGAAGGGGTGAATGGCTACACCTTC.